This T cell receptor (beta chain) is from a study of beta chain features in type 1 diabetes. Overall study results and limits: Naive, central memory and Treg TCRB repertoires seemed to resemble each other more closely in patients than they did in healthy donors. Within each of all four CD4+ subsets, Type 1 diabetes patients had TCRB CDR3s that were moderately but significantly shorter. For TCRB rearrangement, an influence of HLA type remained unresolved here. VDJ junctions from type 1 diabetes patients carried fewer insertions and larger deletions.

The ends were cut back, 0 bases at V and 5 bases at J, with 16 bases in the middle. The CDR3 totals 15 residues. Germline assignment: CDR1 GTSNPN and CDR2 SVGIG (reference sequence). Each sorted population was over 98% pure. Sequenced material consisted of expressed TCRB transcripts (all of the isolated RNA was reverse transcribed). TCRdb keeps only in-frame clones here, not all; method: immunoSEQ multiplex PCR. Here the sample spans roughly 700,000 clones, under 15% being singletons. As for this clone: Its specificity is unknown.

Material for sequencing was naive CD4+ T cells from blood. This sequence joins TRBV30 and TRBJ2-5; a possible D gene is TRBD2 (5 bases). The sequence came from a man aged 18 to 30 with type 1 diabetes. The CDR3 nucleotides are TGTGCCTGGAGTGTCTCGGCTTCTAAGCGGGAGACCCAGTACTTC. Protein: CAWSVSASKRETQYF.